This T cell receptor beta chain was found in a study of shared T cell receptors in the human thymus. Profiled with immunoSEQ multiplex PCR; TCRdb holds only in-frame clones, not every one. The data hold approximately 660,000 clones, with around 87% observed a single time. This CDR3 is built from 14 residues. In addition, the sample was reused for a study of human thymus T cells. Per that paper: Surgeons resected thymus tissue during corrective heart surgery. Use of V and J genes seemed skewed within the thymic and blood repertoires. Highly overlapping thymic repertoires among unrelated individuals were reported in related research.

The receptor was derived from a boy younger than two with a congenital heart defect. The J gene is TRBJ2-1, the V gene TRBV21-1; whether TRBD1, the table's D call, matches the DNA was not checked. TRBV21-1 corresponds to a pseudogene. The sample taken for sequencing was thymocytes. CDR3 sequence reads: CASSNGHRYNEQFF. The CDR3 DNA reads as TGTGCCAGCAGCAACGGACACAGATACAATGAGCAGTTCTTC.